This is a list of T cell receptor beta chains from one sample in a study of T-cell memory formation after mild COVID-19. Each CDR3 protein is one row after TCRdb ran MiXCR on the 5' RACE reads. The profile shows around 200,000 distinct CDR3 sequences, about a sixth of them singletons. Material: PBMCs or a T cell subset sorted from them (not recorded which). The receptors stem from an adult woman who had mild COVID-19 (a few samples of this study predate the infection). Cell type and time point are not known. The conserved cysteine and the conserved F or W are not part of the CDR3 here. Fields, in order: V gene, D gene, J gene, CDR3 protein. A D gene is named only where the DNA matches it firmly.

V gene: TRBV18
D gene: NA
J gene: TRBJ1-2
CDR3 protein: ASSPTEGHGYT

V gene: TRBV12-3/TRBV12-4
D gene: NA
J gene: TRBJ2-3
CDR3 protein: ASSYLRTDTQY

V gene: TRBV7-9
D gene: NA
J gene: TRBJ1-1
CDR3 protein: ASSSDPEGTEAF

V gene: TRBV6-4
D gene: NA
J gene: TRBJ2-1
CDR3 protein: ASSGSKERYEQF

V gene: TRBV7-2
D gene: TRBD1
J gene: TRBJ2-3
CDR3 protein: ASTLDRVADTQY

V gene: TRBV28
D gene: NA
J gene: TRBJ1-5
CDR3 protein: ASSLEVMPQH

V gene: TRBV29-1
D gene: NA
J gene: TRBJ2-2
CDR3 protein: SVQGRTNTGELF

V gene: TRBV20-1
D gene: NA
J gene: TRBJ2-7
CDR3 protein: SARVPQDYSYEQY

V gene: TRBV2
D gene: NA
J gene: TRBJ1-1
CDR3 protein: ASRAGVNTEAF

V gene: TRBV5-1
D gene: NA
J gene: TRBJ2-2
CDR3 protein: ASSLGSGTMNTGELF

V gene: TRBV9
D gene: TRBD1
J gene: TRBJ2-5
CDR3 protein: ASSMGQDETQY

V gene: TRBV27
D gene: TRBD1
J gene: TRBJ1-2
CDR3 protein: ASSLRQGGYGYT

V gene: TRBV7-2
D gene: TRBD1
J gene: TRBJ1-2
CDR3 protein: ASSDRTGAGDGYT

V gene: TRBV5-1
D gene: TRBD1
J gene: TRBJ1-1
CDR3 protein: ASSSLTGKGTEAF

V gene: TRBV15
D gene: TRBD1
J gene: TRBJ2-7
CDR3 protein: ATSSQGAWY

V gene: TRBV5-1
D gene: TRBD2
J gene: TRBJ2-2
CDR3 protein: ASSFPLAGANTGELF

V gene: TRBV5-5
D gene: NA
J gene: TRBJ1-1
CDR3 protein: ASSLSVAASSEAF

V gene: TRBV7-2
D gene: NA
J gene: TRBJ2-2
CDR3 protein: ASSLVSGGNTGELF

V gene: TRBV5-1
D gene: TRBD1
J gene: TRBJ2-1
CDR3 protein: ASSLTGGSYNEQF

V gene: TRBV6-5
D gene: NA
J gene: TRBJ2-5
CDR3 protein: ASSYSGQETQY

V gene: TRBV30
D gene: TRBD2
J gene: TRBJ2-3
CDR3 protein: AWTRGVSTDTQY

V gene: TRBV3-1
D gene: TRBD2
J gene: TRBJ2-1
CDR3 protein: ASSPSGRAPANEQF

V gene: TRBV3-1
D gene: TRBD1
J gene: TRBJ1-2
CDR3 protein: ASSSYIPGQGIYT

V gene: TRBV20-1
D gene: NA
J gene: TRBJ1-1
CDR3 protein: SASRATEAF

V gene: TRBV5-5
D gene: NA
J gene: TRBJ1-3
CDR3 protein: ASSLDVYSGNTIY

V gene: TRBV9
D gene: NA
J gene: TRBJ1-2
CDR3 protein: ASSVGIVGTGLLYGYT

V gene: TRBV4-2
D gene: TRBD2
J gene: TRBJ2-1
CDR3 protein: ASSQDRGLAYEQF

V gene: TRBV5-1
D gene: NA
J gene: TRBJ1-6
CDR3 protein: ASSQAENNSPLH

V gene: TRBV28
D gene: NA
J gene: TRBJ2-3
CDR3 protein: ASFGGTSTDTQY

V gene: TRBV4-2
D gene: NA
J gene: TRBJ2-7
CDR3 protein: ASSKVGTASYEQY

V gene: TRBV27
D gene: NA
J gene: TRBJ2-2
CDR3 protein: ASSSGGSPTGELF

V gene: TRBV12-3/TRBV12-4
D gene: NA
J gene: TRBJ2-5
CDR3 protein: ASSLSPETQY

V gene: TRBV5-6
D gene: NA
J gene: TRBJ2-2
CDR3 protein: ASSLVPGQNTGELF